Listed here are 6 T cell receptor beta chains from one sample, sequenced in a study of T-cell memory formation after mild COVID-19. One entry per CDR3 protein results from TCRdb running MiXCR on the 5' RACE reads. This sample carries about 140,000 distinct CDR3 sequences, more than 13% of them seen once, and the ten largest clones take around 30%. The sequenced sample was PBMCs or a T cell subset sorted from them (not recorded which). These receptors all stem from an adult woman who had mild COVID-19 (a few samples of this study predate the infection). Cell type and time point are not known.

CDR3 coding DNA: TGTGCCAGCACCCCGGCGCTAGCGGGAGGTATTGAGCAGTTCTTC. Protein product: CASTPALAGGIEQFF. This rearrangement joins TRBV12-3 or TRBV12-4 to TRBJ2-1; TRBD2 aligns across 11 bases. This CDR3 is built from 15 residues. Trimming took 7 bases from V and 9 from J; bases not matched to a gene: 11.

V usage is TRBV18 and J usage is TRBJ2-1, with D perhaps TRBD1 (5 bases). The germline gives CDR1 KGHSH, CDR2 LQKENI. The CDR3 is 15 residues long. Trimming cost V 0 bases and J 9 bases, with 15 bases left between them. The CDR3 region has the DNA TGTGCCAGCTCACCACCGTACCCAGGGTGGGTTGAGCAGTTCTTC. Amino acid sequence: CASSPPYPGWVEQFF.

In its sample, this clonotype was seen a few times. The chain recombines TRBV12-3 or TRBV12-4 with TRBJ1-3, with a tentative D call TRBD1 (6 bases). Trimming took 4 bases from V and 0 from J, leaving 16 bases between them. The CDR3 has 17 residues. CDR3 residues: CASSSADRLSSGNTIYF. In DNA, the CDR3 is TGTGCCAGCAGTTCTGCAGACAGGCTAAGCTCTGGAAACACCATATATTTT.

This clonotype occurred a few times. The chain uses TRBV4-1 and TRBJ1-5; perhaps TRBD1 as D (6 bases). Germline assignment: CDR1 MGHRA and CDR2 YSYEKL. V lost 3 bases to trimming and J lost 7 bases, with 25 bases between them. The CDR3 length is 18 residues. The CDR3 nucleotides are TGCGCCAGCAGCCAGAGGGATACGGGCCCGGGGGCCGGACAGCCCCAGCATTTT. Protein sequence: CASSQRDTGPGAGQPQHF.

The chain has TRBV28 and TRBJ2-3, with 9 bases fitting TRBD2. With 5 bases clipped from V and 0 bases from J, the junction kept 9 bases outside the gene matches. CDR1 MDHEN and CDR2 SYDVKM come from the germline V gene. The CDR3 covers 17 residues. CDR3: CASSLDPSGVSTDTQYF. CDR3 bases: TGTGCCAGCAGTCTCGACCCTAGCGGGGTTAGCACAGATACGCAGTATTTT.

The V gene is TRBV7-9, the J gene TRBJ2-1, with 9 bases lining up with TRBD1. V was clipped by 4 bases and J by 6 bases; unmatched bases: 7. Germline CDR1 SEHNR, CDR2 FQNEAQ (reference sequence). The CDR3 loop spans 15 amino acids. The CDR3 coding sequence is TGTGCCAGCAGCTCACCCCCACAGGGGGCCAATGAGCAGTTCTTC. This sequence encodes CASSSPPQGANEQFF.